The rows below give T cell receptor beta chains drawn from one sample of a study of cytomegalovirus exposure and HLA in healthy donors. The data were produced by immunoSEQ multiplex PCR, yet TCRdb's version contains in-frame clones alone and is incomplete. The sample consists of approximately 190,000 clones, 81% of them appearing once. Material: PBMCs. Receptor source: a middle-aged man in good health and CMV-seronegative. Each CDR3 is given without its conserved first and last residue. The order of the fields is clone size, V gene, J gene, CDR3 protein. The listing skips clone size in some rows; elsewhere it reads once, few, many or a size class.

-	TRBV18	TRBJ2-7	ASSPPQGYSYEQY
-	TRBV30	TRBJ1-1	AWRSTAEAF
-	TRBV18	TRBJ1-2	ASSRDATGEDGYT
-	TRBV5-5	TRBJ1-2	ASSSRDTDYGYT
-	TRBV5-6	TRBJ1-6	ASSLGQGNSPLH
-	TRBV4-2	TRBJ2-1	ASSQDMGLASNNEQF
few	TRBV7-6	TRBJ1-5	ASSFRVGQPQH
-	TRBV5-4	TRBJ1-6	ASSFRTGLSNSPLH
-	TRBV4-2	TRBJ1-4	ASSQDWDSLGEKLF
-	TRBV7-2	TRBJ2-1	ASSFYRDNEQF
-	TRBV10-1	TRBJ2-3	ASSGTSGVTDTQY
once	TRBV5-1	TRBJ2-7	ASTEGGYEQY
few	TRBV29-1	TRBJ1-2	SVPRTGPTNYGYT
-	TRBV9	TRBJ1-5	ASSVEGGNQPQH
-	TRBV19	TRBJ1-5	ASSPRANQPQH
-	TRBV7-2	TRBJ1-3	ASSLGSGKGERGNTIY
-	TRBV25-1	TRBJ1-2	ASSEGGRAIGGYT
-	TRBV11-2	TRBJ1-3	ASSSRGGSGNTIY
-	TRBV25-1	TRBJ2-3	ASSWDFRQDTQY
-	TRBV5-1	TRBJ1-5	ASSLAGDPNQPQH
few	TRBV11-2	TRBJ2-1	ASSKVGGKDNEQF
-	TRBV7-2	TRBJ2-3	ASSPTGDTQY
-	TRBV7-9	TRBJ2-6	ASSSRGGSGANVLT
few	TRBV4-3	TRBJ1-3	ASSQELAGRKLRGDTIY
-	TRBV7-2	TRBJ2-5	ASSLDGRGAKETQY
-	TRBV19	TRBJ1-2	ASSRRDREAGYT
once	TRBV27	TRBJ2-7	ASSSAGGHSEQY
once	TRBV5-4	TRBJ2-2	ASSPRDRLNTGELF
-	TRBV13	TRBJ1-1	ASSQGLNTEAF
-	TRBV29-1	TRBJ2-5	SVGGGTGRETQY
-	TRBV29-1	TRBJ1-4	SGTGTGSKKLF
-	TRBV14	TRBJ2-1	ASSQGHREQF
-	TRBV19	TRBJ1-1	ASSIDRGTEAF
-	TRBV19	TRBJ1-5	ASLGGDRGDQPQH
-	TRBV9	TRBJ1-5	ASSAQGNRNQPQH
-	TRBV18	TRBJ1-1	ASSQQPGADTEAF
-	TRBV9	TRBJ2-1	ASSVIATGYQNEQF
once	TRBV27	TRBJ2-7	ASSLAAVGSYEQY
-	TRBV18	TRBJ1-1	ASSDRNTEAF
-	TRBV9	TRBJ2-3	ASGGRGGALDTQY
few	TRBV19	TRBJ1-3	ASSTGTAGNTIY
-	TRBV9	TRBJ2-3	ASSPSGSEDTQY
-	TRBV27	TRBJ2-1	ASSFAGGSEQF
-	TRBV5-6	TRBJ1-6	ASSTPLRAGGYSPLH
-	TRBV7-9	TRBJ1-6	SSSLDADSPLH
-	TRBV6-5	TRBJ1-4	ASSYFGTGDEKLF
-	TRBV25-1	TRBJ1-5	ASSESRGKGNQPQH
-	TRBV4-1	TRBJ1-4	ASSQELRINEKLF
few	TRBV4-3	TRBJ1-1	ASSQPRGRNTEAF
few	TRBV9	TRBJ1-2	ASSVNTGFDGYT
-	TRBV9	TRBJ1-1	ASSAEWTGANTEAF
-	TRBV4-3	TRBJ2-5	ASSRASGGTGTQY
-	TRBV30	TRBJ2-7	AWSARDYEQY
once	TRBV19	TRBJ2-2	ASSMNGLAVFTGELF
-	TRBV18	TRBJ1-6	ASSPDRGLSYNSPLH
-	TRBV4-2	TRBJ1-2	ASSQDVEGLVFGYT
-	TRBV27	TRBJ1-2	ASSQGQGHGCT